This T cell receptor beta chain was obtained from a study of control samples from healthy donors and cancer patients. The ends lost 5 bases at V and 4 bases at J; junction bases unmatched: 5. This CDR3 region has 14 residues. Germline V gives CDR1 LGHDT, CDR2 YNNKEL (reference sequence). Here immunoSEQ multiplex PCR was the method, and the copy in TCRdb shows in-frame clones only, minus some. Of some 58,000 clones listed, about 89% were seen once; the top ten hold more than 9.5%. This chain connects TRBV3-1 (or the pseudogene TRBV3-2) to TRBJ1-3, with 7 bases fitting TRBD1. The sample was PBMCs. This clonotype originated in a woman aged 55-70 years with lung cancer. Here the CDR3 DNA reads TGTGCCAGCAGCTACGGGACAGACGGAAACACCATATATTTT. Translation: CASSYGTDGNTIYF.